Shown below are 15 T cell receptor beta chains from a single sample sequenced in a study of persistence of HIV-infected CD4 T cells. These receptors are not linked to any known antigen. An overlapping HIV-1 Gag peptide pool stimulated these cells at 1 ug/peptide/mL. Sorting of responding CD4+ T cells relied on upregulated CD40 ligand together with CD69. Sequencing used immunoSEQ version 4 in survey mode. TCRdb's copy holds only in-frame clones and misses some; the assay was immunoSEQ multiplex PCR. The table lists about 32,000 clones, approximately 66% of them singletons, with roughly 1.5% in the top ten. The sequencing used CD4+ T cells sorted from PBMCs after approximately 19-hour stimulation, collected from a patient who received antiretroviral therapy. Receptor source: an adult man with HIV who was CMV-seropositive.

This clone came up once. The J gene is TRBJ1-6, the V gene TRBV19; 8 bases align to TRBD1. J lost 0 bases, V lost 5 bases, and 3 bases had no gene match. Germline V gives CDR1 LNHDA, CDR2 SQIVND (reference sequence). The CDR3 covers 16 residues. CDR3 amino acids: CASSPRGHSYNSPLHF. CDR3 in DNA: TGTGCCAGTAGTCCCAGGGGGCACTCCTATAATTCACCCCTCCACTTT.

V gene TRBV2 combines with J gene TRBJ1-4; the D is unclear. The CDR3 runs 13 residues. The germline CDR1 and CDR2 sequences are SNHLY and FYNNEI. Trimming cost V 4 bases and J 5 bases, with 8 bases left between them. CDR3 sequence: CASSARMNEKLFF. CDR3 bases: TGTGCCAGCAGTGCCCGGATGAATGAAAAACTGTTTTTT. Full variable domain (remainder filled in from reference TRBV2 and TRBJ1-4): EPEVTQTPSHQVTQMGQEVILRCVPISNHLYFYWYRQILGQKVEFLVSFYNNEISEKSEIFDDQFSVERPDGSNFTLKIRSTKLEDSAMYFCASSARMNEKLFFGSGTQLSVL.

The rearrangement joins TRBV7-3 to TRBJ2-3, with TRBD2 matching over 14 bases. The CDR3 has 16 amino acids. CDR1 is SGHTA and CDR2 is FQGTGA in the germline V gene. The J segment lost 4 bases and the V segment lost 6 bases, leaving 6 bases of the junction unmatched. The chain's CDR3 is CASSLGTSGGADTQYF. The CDR3 nucleotides read TGTGCCAGCAGTTTAGGGACTAGCGGGGGCGCAGATACGCAGTATTTT. The variable domain in full, completed from reference TRBV7-3 and TRBJ2-3, reads GAGVSQTPSNKVTEKGKYVELRCDPISGHTALYWYRQSLGQGPEFLIYFQGTGAADDSGLPNDRFFAVRPEGSVSTLKIQRTERGDSAVYLCASSLGTSGGADTQYFGPGTRLTVL.

This chain connects TRBV19 to TRBJ2-1; 10 positions agree with TRBD2. Unmatched junction bases numbered 5, after V lost 9 bases and J lost 3 bases. Germline CDR1 reads LNHDA; CDR2 reads SQIVND (reference sequence). The CDR3 totals 14 residues. CDR3 DNA: TGTGCCAGCCATAGCGGGGGGAACTACAATGAGCAGTTCTTC. As protein: CASHSGGNYNEQFF.

In this sample, this clone turned up a few times. The chain is built from TRBV3-1 (or the pseudogene TRBV3-2) and TRBJ1-1, with no clear D. Germline lookup yields CDR1 LGHDT and CDR2 YNNKEL (reference sequence). The V end was cut by 0 bases, the J end by 0 bases, with 5 bases between. This CDR3 has 14 residues. The CDR3 coding sequence is TGTGCCAGCAGCCAAGAAGGAATGAACACTGAAGCTTTCTTT. It codes for CASSQEGMNTEAFF.

The V gene is TRBV3-1 (or the pseudogene TRBV3-2), the J gene TRBJ1-4; 10 bases line up with TRBD1. V lost 4 bases and J lost 1; bases outside the gene matches: 3. Germline-derived CDR1 and CDR2 are LGHDT and YNNKEL (reference sequence). This CDR3 has 16 residues. In DNA form, the CDR3 reads TGTGCCAGCAGCCCCCGGACAGGGGGAACTAATGAAAAACTGTTTTTT. This encodes CASSPRTGGTNEKLFF.

This clone was observed a single time. DNA of the CDR3: TGTGCCAGCAGCCAGGGGACACCCCTCCACTTT. It specifies CASSQGTPLHF. The rearrangement joins TRBV3-1 (or the pseudogene TRBV3-2) to TRBJ1-6; D call uncertain. Germline V lookup: CDR1 LGHDT, CDR2 YNNKEL (reference sequence). V was cut by 3 bases and J by 11 bases, with 5 bases left in between. CDR3 length equals 11 residues.

The rearrangement links TRBV2 to TRBJ2-1; D unclear. The V end was cut by 2 bases, the J end by 6 bases, with 17 bases between. From germline, CDR1 is SNHLY and CDR2 FYNNEI. The CDR3 extends over 16 amino acids. The CDR3 DNA is TGTGCCAGCAGTGAAAAAATAGGGATTTCGGGCAATGAGCAGTTCTTC. Translated: CASSEKIGISGNEQFF.

This rearrangement joins TRBV6-6 to TRBJ1-1, with D unclear. Germline CDR1 MNHNY, CDR2 SVGAGI (reference sequence). The CDR3 contains 14 residues. The germline V and J ends were trimmed by 6 bases and 11 bases, with 22 bases remaining between them. This CDR3 reads CASSRGIEPLWAFF. The CDR3 DNA reads TGTGCCAGCAGCCGCGGGATCGAGCCACTATGGGCTTTCTTT.

The chain combines TRBV27 with TRBJ1-6; 9 positions match TRBD1. This CDR3 is built from 16 residues. V trimming: 5 bases; J trimming: 4 bases; junction bases outside the gene matches: 6. Germline V gene data show CDR1 as MNHEY and CDR2 as SMNVEV (reference sequence). The CDR3 here is CASSPTGGPYNSPLHF. DNA for the CDR3: TGTGCCAGCAGTCCAACAGGGGGCCCATATAATTCACCCCTCCACTTT.

Only one count was recorded for this clone. This chain links TRBV20-1 with TRBJ2-7; D gene unclear. The CDR3 spans 11 residues. V gave up 0 bases and J gave up 3 bases, with 3 bases separating them. Germline CDR1 is DFQATT and CDR2 is SNEGSKA (reference sequence). CDR3 residues: CSARDLYEQYF. CDR3 coding DNA: TGCAGTGCTAGAGACCTCTACGAGCAGTACTTC.

This clone has just one count. The rearrangement links TRBV6-5 to TRBJ2-7, with 7 nucleotides matching TRBD1. This CDR3 region has 13 residues. Germline V lookup: CDR1 MNHEY, CDR2 SVGAGI. The V segment lost 7 bases and the J segment 6 bases; nucleotides outside the gene matches: 9. The CDR3 loop is CASMIRQGREQYF. CDR3 DNA sequence: TGTGCCAGCATGATACGACAGGGCCGCGAGCAGTACTTC.

V is TRBV12-3 or TRBV12-4 and J is TRBJ1-1; the D gene is possibly TRBD1 (5 bases). This CDR3 comprises 13 residues. Trimming took off 5 bases at V and 4 bases at J, with 11 bases between the two ends. CDR3 sequence: CASSIRVTTEAFF. The CDR3 DNA reads as TGTGCCAGCAGTATCAGGGTGACCACTGAAGCTTTCTTT.

This CDR3 reads CASVGSGYEQYF. The DNA of the CDR3 is TGTGCCAGCGTGGGCTCGGGCTACGAGCAGTACTTC. The chain links TRBV28 to TRBJ2-7; D call uncertain. CDR3 length: 12 residues. The V end was cut by 8 bases, the J end by 3 bases, with 11 bases between. Looked up from germline, CDR1 is MDHEN and CDR2 is SYDVKM.

The J gene is TRBJ1-2, the V gene TRBV5-8; no clear D. Trimming removed 7 bases at V and 7 bases at J, with 11 bases between. The CDR3 loop spans 11 amino acids. Germline lookup yields CDR1 SGHTS and CDR2 YDEGEE. CDR3 bases: TGTGCCAGCCACCTTTACGCTGGCTACACCTTC. This sequence encodes CASHLYAGYTF.